This T cell receptor (beta chain) was documented in a study of CD8 T cells in Susac syndrome. CDR1 and CDR2 from the germline V gene are LGHDT and YNNKEL (reference sequence). The V gene end was trimmed by 4 bases and the J gene end by 3 bases; junction bases not matched to a gene: 8. CDR3 length: 15 residues. Random hexamers were used to reverse transcribe the RNA input (roughly 0.5 to 1 ug). TCRdb analysed the immunoSEQ multiplex PCR reads with MiXCR anew, one entry per CDR3 protein. This repertoire shows around 150,000 distinct CDR3 sequences, about 95% found once; its top ten account for 0.13% to 0.15%. Negative isolation yielded CD4+ and CD8+ T cells, and FACS enriched TEMRA cells.

The sequence was collected from a human donor in good health. The sequencing input was CD4+ T cells from PBMCs. The chain employs TRBV3-1 and TRBJ2-7; 8 bases map to TRBD2. CDR3 coding DNA: TGTGCCAGCAGCCGAACCGGGACTAGGGGCTACGAGCAGTACTTC. Its translation: CASSRTGTRGYEQYF.